These T cell receptor beta chains were read from a single sample in a study of shared T cell receptors in the human thymus. Produced via immunoSEQ multiplex PCR; TCRdb's table is partial and in-frame only. The sample holds under 850,000 clones, roughly 90% seen once. A further study also used this sample, focusing on human thymus T cells.

Specimen: thymocytes. The receptors were gathered from a boy under three years old with a congenital heart defect. The CDR3 runs from the conserved cysteine through the conserved F or W. D genes are given only for firm matches. Part of the rows lack a size; the others show once, few, many or a class for expanded clones.

V gene	D gene	clone size	J gene	CDR3 protein	CDR3 DNA
TRBV6-4	TRBD2	few	TRBJ2-5	CASSDFGTSGPSGTQYF	TGTGCCAGCAGTGACTTTGGGACTAGCGGCCCTTCGGGGACCCAGTACTTC
TRBV27	TRBD2	NA	TRBJ2-3	CASSWSGRARGDTQYF	TGTGCCAGCAGTTGGAGCGGGAGGGCAAGGGGAGATACGCAGTATTTT
TRBV4-1	NA	NA	TRBJ2-7	CASSPGAGPSYEQYF	TGCGCCAGCAGCCCCGGTGCGGGCCCTTCCTACGAGCAGTACTTC
TRBV27	TRBD2	NA	TRBJ2-3	CASSQPFSGARTDTQYF	TGTGCCAGCAGTCAACCGTTTAGCGGGGCCCGCACAGATACGCAGTATTTT
TRBV5-6	NA	NA	TRBJ2-5	CASSLEIRETQYF	TGTGCCAGCAGCTTGGAGATTCGGGAGACCCAGTACTTC
TRBV11-2	TRBD1	once	TRBJ2-3	CASSLGPRDRGPRDTQYF	TGTGCCAGCAGCTTAGGCCCTCGGGACAGGGGGCCGAGAGATACGCAGTATTTT
TRBV10-2	NA	NA	TRBJ2-7	CASSGGDLYYEQYF	TGCGCCAGCAGTGGAGGGGACTTATACTACGAGCAGTACTTC
TRBV4-3	NA	NA	TRBJ1-1	CASSQTRLGEGTEAFF	TGCGCCAGCAGCCAAACAAGGTTAGGGGAGGGCACTGAAGCTTTCTTT
TRBV7-6	NA	NA	TRBJ2-6	CASSHRTGSGANVLTF	TGTGCCAGCAGCCATCGCACAGGGTCTGGGGCCAACGTCCTGACTTTC
TRBV7-3	TRBD1	NA	TRBJ1-3	CASSLTPGTGGDSGNTIYF	TGTGCCAGCAGCTTAACCCCGGGGACAGGGGGCGACTCTGGAAACACCATATATTTT
TRBV15	NA	NA	TRBJ1-5	CATSSVNTGTWRDQPQHF	TGTGCCACCAGCAGCGTGAACACGGGAACGTGGAGGGATCAGCCCCAGCATTTT
TRBV5-6	NA	NA	TRBJ2-3	CASSKRDSAHPASTDTQYF	TGTGCCAGCAGCAAACGGGACTCAGCCCACCCCGCTAGCACAGATACGCAGTATTTT
TRBV4-3	NA	NA	TRBJ2-3	CASSQEGRPDTQYF	TGCGCCAGCAGCCAAGAGGGGCGGCCAGATACGCAGTATTTT
TRBV7-2	NA	NA	TRBJ2-5	CASSPKVTEGETQYF	TGTGCCAGCAGCCCAAAGGTTACAGAAGGAGAGACCCAGTACTTC
TRBV4-3	TRBD2	NA	TRBJ2-3	CASSRVLSSGLAGLTDTQYF	TGCGCCAGCAGTCGTGTGCTATCTTCGGGACTAGCGGGGCTCACAGATACGCAGTATTTT
TRBV29-1	NA	NA	TRBJ2-7	CSVDTPYYEQYF	TGCAGCGTTGACACTCCTTACTACGAGCAGTACTTC
TRBV5-1	TRBD1	NA	TRBJ2-7	CASSLEQGLGEQYF	TGCGCCAGCAGCTTGGAACAGGGGTTGGGGGAGCAGTACTTC
TRBV5-6	NA	NA	TRBJ2-3	CASSSDLASTDTQYF	TGTGCCAGCAGCTCAGATTTAGCTAGCACAGATACGCAGTATTTT
TRBV5-1	NA	NA	TRBJ2-1	CASSLAVSPPYNEQFF	TGCGCCAGCAGCTTGGCCGTGTCCCCCCCCTACAATGAGCAGTTCTTC
TRBV21-1	NA	NA	TRBJ2-2	CASRSRTSGRIGTGELFF	TGTGCCAGCAGGTCAAGGACTAGCGGGAGGATAGGGACCGGGGAGCTGTTTTTT